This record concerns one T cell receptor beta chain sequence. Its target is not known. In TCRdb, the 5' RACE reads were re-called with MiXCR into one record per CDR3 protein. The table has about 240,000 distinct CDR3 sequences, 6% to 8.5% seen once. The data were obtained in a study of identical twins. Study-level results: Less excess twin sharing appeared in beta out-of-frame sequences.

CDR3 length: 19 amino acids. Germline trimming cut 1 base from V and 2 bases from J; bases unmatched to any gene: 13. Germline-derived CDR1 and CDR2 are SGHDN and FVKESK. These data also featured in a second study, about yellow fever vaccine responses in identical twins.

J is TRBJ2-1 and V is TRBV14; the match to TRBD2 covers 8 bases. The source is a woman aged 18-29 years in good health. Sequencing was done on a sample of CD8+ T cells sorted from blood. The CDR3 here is CASSQAPPAAGGPYNEQFF. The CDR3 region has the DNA TGTGCCAGCAGCCAAGCGCCCCCCGCGGCGGGGGGCCCCTACAATGAGCAGTTCTTC.